One and the same sample provided the 29 T cell receptor beta chains below, sequenced in a study of neurological immune-mediated disorders. TCRdb analysed the 5' RACE reads with MiXCR anew, one entry per CDR3 protein. The sample includes 65,000 to 95,000 distinct CDR3 sequences, 5% to 5.5% of them seen just once. Sequenced: PBMCs. The receptors were sampled from a woman aged 30 to 39 with multiple sclerosis.

This clonotype was counted many times. The chain uses TRBV5-1 and TRBJ2-5; D is ambiguous. In germline, CDR1 is SGHRS, CDR2 YFSETQ. Between the trimmed V and J ends, which lost 4 bases and 1 base, there was a span of 5 bases. The CDR3 sequence is 12 residues long. CDR3: CASSTSQETQYF. Here the CDR3 DNA reads TGCGCCAGCAGCACCTCCCAAGAGACCCAGTACTTC.

This clonotype was recorded at least ten times. DNA of the CDR3: TGCAGTGCTGGTAGCGGGACCGGGGAGCTGTTTTTT. Its translation: CSAGSGTGELFF. The chain joins TRBV20-1 to TRBJ2-2; 7 bases align to TRBD2. Germline CDR1 is DFQATT and CDR2 is SNEGSKA (reference sequence). The V gene end was trimmed by 5 bases and the J gene end by 5 bases; junction bases not matched to a gene: 2. This CDR3 region has 12 residues.

This clonotype was seen repeatedly, ten times or more. V and J are TRBV20-1 and TRBJ1-5; D is possibly TRBD1 (6 bases). CDR1 is DFQATT, CDR2 SNEGSKA, per germline (reference sequence). The length of the CDR3 is 13 residues. Trimming cost V 3 bases and J 7 bases, with 13 bases left between them. The chain's CDR3 is CSASQGLGQPQHF. The CDR3 region has the DNA TGCAGTGCTAGCCAGGGGTTGGGGCAGCCCCAGCATTTT.

At least ten counts were recorded for this clonotype. This chain joins TRBV12-3 or TRBV12-4 and TRBJ2-1, with 7 bases matching TRBD1. This CDR3 has 14 residues. Germline trimming cut 5 bases from V and 8 bases from J; bases unmatched to any gene: 9. CDR3 in amino acids: CASSIRQGMDEQFF. CDR3 DNA: TGTGCCAGCAGTATCCGACAGGGCATGGATGAGCAGTTCTTC.

In its sample, this clonotype was seen many times. This chain links TRBV5-1 with TRBJ2-7; D gene unclear. The CDR3 runs to 14 residues. The V gene's germline CDR1 is SGHRS and CDR2 YFSETQ. Trimming removed 4 bases from V and 1 base from J, with 12 bases in between. This CDR3 reads CASSEDASSYEQYF. In DNA form, the CDR3 reads TGCGCCAGCAGCGAAGACGCTTCTTCCTACGAGCAGTACTTC.

This clonotype was recorded many times. This rearrangement joins TRBV5-1 to TRBJ2-5, with 7 nucleotides matching TRBD1. The CDR3 has 15 amino acids. V lost 5 bases and J lost 5; bases outside the gene matches: 12. Germline V gene data show CDR1 as SGHRS and CDR2 as YFSETQ. This chain's CDR3 is CASRSLTGSEETQYF. Here the CDR3 DNA reads TGCGCCAGCAGATCCCTGACAGGGAGTGAGGAGACCCAGTACTTC. Complete variable domain (other parts from reference TRBV5-1 and TRBJ2-5): KAGVTQTPRYLIKTRGQQVTLSCSPISGHRSVSWYQQTPGQGLQFLFEYFSETQRNKGNFPGRFSGRQFSNSRSEMNVSTLELGDSALYLCASRSLTGSEETQYFGPGTRLLVL.

This clonotype was counted at least ten times. The chain combines TRBV29-1 with TRBJ1-2; no reliable D call. CDR1 SQVTM and CDR2 ANQGSEA come from the germline V gene. Trimming cost V 2 bases and J 7 bases, with 11 bases left between them. This CDR3 is built from 12 residues. CDR3: CSVEISWGGYTF. In DNA form, the CDR3 reads TGCAGCGTTGAAATTTCCTGGGGTGGCTACACCTTC.

This clonotype has a count of ten or more. The V call is TRBV7-3, the J call TRBJ2-7; 7 bases line up with TRBD1. The germline CDR1 and CDR2 sequences are SGHTA and FQGTGA. The CDR3 spans 15 residues. With V trimmed by 2 bases and J by 2 bases, 6 bases remained unmatched. The CDR3 DNA reads TGTGCCAGCAGCTTACGTGACAGGGCGGCCTACGAGCAGTACGTC. As protein: CASSLRDRAAYEQYV.

This clonotype was recorded many times. The chain couples TRBV5-1 to TRBJ2-3; no firm D call. Trimming stripped 0 bases from V and 2 bases from J, with 4 bases between. Germline V gene data show CDR1 as SGHRS and CDR2 as YFSETQ. CDR3 size: 13 residues. Written as DNA, the CDR3 is TGCGCCAGCAGCTTGGGAGCCACAGATACGCAGTATTTT. Translating it yields CASSLGATDTQYF.

This clonotype came up many times. This may be a read error, as it is one base from a much larger clone. The chain couples TRBV5-1 to TRBJ2-5; D is uncertain. The CDR3 runs to 12 residues. In germline, CDR1 is SGHRS, CDR2 YFSETQ. Trimming stripped 4 bases from V and 4 bases from J, with 8 bases between. The CDR3 region is CASSPLGETQYF. CDR3 nucleotides: TGCGCCAGCAGCCCCCTCGGAGAGACCCAGTACTTC.

Worth noting for this clonotype: Given a much more abundant clone one base away, this may be a read error. This chain uses TRBV5-1 with TRBJ2-2; D remains ambiguous. The germline gives CDR1 SGHRS, CDR2 YFSETQ. This CDR3 region has 13 residues. In DNA form, the CDR3 reads TGCGCCAGCAGCTTTACCGGCACCGTGGAGCTGTTTTTT. As protein: CASSFTGTVELFF.

This clonotype was recorded many times. The V call is TRBV28, the J call TRBJ1-1; TRBD1 might be the D (6 bases). Germline CDR1 reads MDHEN; CDR2 reads SYDVKM. V gave up 5 bases and J gave up 4 bases, with 17 bases separating them. The CDR3 is 15 residues long. CDR3 protein: CASSPLLLGGTEAFF. The DNA for the CDR3 is TGTGCCAGCAGTCCCCTCCTTTTAGGGGGCACTGAAGCTTTCTTT. The entire variable domain, with the rest obtained from reference TRBV28 and TRBJ1-1, is as follows: DVKVTQSSRYLVKRTGEKVFLECVQDMDHENMFWYRQDPGLGLRLIYFSYDVKMKEKGDIPEGYSVSREKKERFSLILESASTNQTSMYLCASSPLLLGGTEAFFGQGTRLTVV.

This clonotype was observed at least ten times. The CDR3 region is CASSLEGTDPYGYTF. The CDR3 region has the DNA TGCGCCAGCAGCTTGGAGGGGACAGATCCTTATGGCTACACCTTC. The gene calls are TRBV5-1 and TRBJ1-2, with 7 bases aligning to TRBD1. The CDR3 is 15 amino acids. Germline loops: CDR1 SGHRS, CDR2 YFSETQ. The junction had 7 bases not matched to a gene; V was cut back by 0 bases and J by 5 bases.

This clonotype has ten or more counts. The chain links TRBV12-3 or TRBV12-4 to TRBJ1-1; 7 nucleotides agree with TRBD1. The junction had 4 bases not matched to a gene; V was cut back by 1 base and J by 8 bases. The CDR3 is made up of 13 amino acids. The CDR3 is CASSLVLQGEAFF. The CDR3 nucleotides are TGTGCCAGCAGTTTAGTTCTACAGGGGGAAGCTTTCTTT.

This clonotype was seen a few times. A much larger clonotype is one base distant, so this may be a read error. The chain has TRBV6-6 and TRBJ1-2; a possible D gene is TRBD1 (6 bases). CDR3 size: 16 residues. Germline V CDR1 and CDR2: MNHNY, SVGAGI (reference sequence). V lost 0 bases to trimming and J lost 6 bases, with 17 bases between them. The DNA of the CDR3 is TGTGCCAGCAGTTACTCACGTCAGGGGCTACGCAATGGCTACACCTTC. It encodes CASSYSRQGLRNGYTF.

This clonotype was seen ten or more times. The genes are TRBV28 and TRBJ1-2; no clear D. The CDR3 loop spans 10 amino acids. The germline gives CDR1 MDHEN, CDR2 SYDVKM. V was shortened by 10 bases and J by 5 bases, with 8 bases between the two germline ends. This CDR3 is CATSTYGYTF. CDR3 bases: TGTGCCACCTCTACGTATGGCTACACCTTC.

This clonotype was seen a handful of times. Just one base apart from a much larger clone, this may be a read error. The chain couples TRBV24-1 to TRBJ2-1; D may be TRBD2 (5 bases). This CDR3 comprises 13 residues. Germline V gene data show CDR1 as KGHDR and CDR2 as SFDVKD. The DNA for the CDR3 is TGTGCCAACAGTGATGCTAGCTCCAATGAGCAGTTCTTC. It codes for CANSDASSNEQFF.

This clonotype was counted at least ten times. The genes are TRBV5-1 and TRBJ2-4; TRBD2 matches 9 bases. Germline assignment: CDR1 SGHRS and CDR2 YFSETQ. The CDR3 covers 17 residues. J lost 6 bases, V lost 0 bases, and 10 bases had no gene match. CDR3 protein: CASSLEDPGTSRNIQYF. CDR3 nucleotide sequence: TGCGCCAGCAGCTTGGAAGACCCCGGGACTAGCAGAAACATTCAGTACTTC.

This clonotype was seen ten or more times. The chain couples TRBV5-1 to TRBJ2-2, with unresolved D. Germline V gene data show CDR1 as SGHRS and CDR2 as YFSETQ. V lost 5 bases and J lost 5, with 13 bases in between. CDR3 length: 14 residues. CDR3 amino acids: CASSPGPLTGELFF. The CDR3 DNA sequence: TGCGCCAGCAGTCCGGGCCCCCTGACCGGGGAGCTGTTTTTT. Filled out from reference TRBV5-1 and TRBJ2-2, the complete variable domain reads KAGVTQTPRYLIKTRGQQVTLSCSPISGHRSVSWYQQTPGQGLQFLFEYFSETQRNKGNFPGRFSGRQFSNSRSEMNVSTLELGDSALYLCASSPGPLTGELFFGEGSRLTVL.

This clonotype was observed many times. V usage is TRBV12-3 or TRBV12-4 and J usage is TRBJ2-2, with a weak D call TRBD2 (5 bases). This CDR3 region has 14 residues. Trimming pared 6 bases from V and 1 base from J, leaving 9 bases between. The CDR3 DNA sequence: TGTGCCAGCAGACCCGCGGGGAACACCGGGGAGCTGTTTTTT. Its translation: CASRPAGNTGELFF.

This clonotype was picked up many times. The V call is TRBV4-1, the J call TRBJ2-3; D is uncertain. This CDR3 is built from 15 residues. Germline assignment: CDR1 MGHRA and CDR2 YSYEKL. V was clipped by 0 bases and J by 4 bases, with 11 bases between them. The CDR3 is CASSQDNRLADTQYF. The CDR3 region has the DNA TGCGCCAGCAGCCAAGATAATCGTTTAGCAGATACGCAGTATTTT.

This chain connects TRBV20-1 to TRBJ1-3, with TRBD1 as a possible D gene (5 bases). The CDR3 extends over 15 amino acids. From germline, CDR1 is DFQATT and CDR2 SNEGSKA (reference sequence). Deletions cut 1 base from V and 3 bases from J, with 13 bases between. Written as DNA, the CDR3 is TGCAGTGCTAGAGGTGGCAGGGAATATGGAAACACCATATATTTT. It is translated as CSARGGREYGNTIYF.

As for this clonotype: Possible read error: a much larger clone is one base away. The rearrangement links TRBV20-1 to TRBJ2-3, with D possibly being TRBD1 (6 bases). Trimming left V 7 bases short and J 6 bases short, with 17 bases between. This CDR3 comprises 13 residues. Germline values: CDR1 DFQATT, CDR2 SNEGSKA (reference sequence). CDR3 nucleotides: TGCAGTGGGATCCAACAGGGATCCGATACGCAGTATTTT. Translating it yields CSGIQQGSDTQYF.

This clonotype was seen repeatedly, ten times or more. This chain links TRBV5-1 with TRBJ2-1; no firm D call. The CDR3 sequence is 12 residues long. V lost 4 bases and J 7 bases, leaving 9 bases between the germline ends. Germline CDR1 reads SGHRS; CDR2 reads YFSETQ. The CDR3 spells CASSQVGNEQFF. CDR3 nucleotide sequence: TGCGCCAGCAGCCAGGTAGGGAATGAGCAGTTCTTC. Together with reference TRBV5-1 and TRBJ2-1, the CDR3 gives the full variable domain: KAGVTQTPRYLIKTRGQQVTLSCSPISGHRSVSWYQQTPGQGLQFLFEYFSETQRNKGNFPGRFSGRQFSNSRSEMNVSTLELGDSALYLCASSQVGNEQFFGPGTRLTVL.

In this sample, this clonotype turned up many times. The CDR3: CAISDYQGATGYTF. The CDR3 coding sequence is TGTGCCATCAGTGATTATCAGGGGGCCACCGGCTACACCTTC. The gene calls are TRBV10-3 and TRBJ1-2; 8 nucleotides match TRBD1. CDR1 ENHRY and CDR2 SYGVKD come from the germline V gene. This CDR3 has 14 residues. Trimming cost V 3 bases and J 8 bases; bases outside gene matches: 8.

This clonotype was picked up many times. This CDR3 reads CATSLSGTSTDTQYF. The CDR3 nucleotides are TGTGCCACATCCCTCAGCGGAACTAGCACAGATACGCAGTATTTT. This chain links TRBV19 with TRBJ2-3; a possible D gene is TRBD2 (5 bases). Trimming took 10 bases from V and 0 from J, leaving 17 bases between them. Germline V gene data show CDR1 as LNHDA and CDR2 as SQIVND (reference sequence). CDR3 length: 15 amino acids.

This clonotype has a count of ten or more. The chain is built from TRBV10-2 and TRBJ2-7, with D perhaps being TRBD1 or TRBD2 (5 bases each). The V end lost 6 bases, the J end lost 2 bases, and 14 bases lay between the germline ends. The CDR3 is made up of 14 amino acids. Germline V lookup: CDR1 WSHSY, CDR2 SAAADI. DNA of the CDR3: TGCGCCAGCAGGGGGACGGGGAATCCCTACGAGCAGTACTTC. Its protein is CASRGTGNPYEQYF.

In this sample, this clonotype turned up many times. V and J are TRBV3-1 and TRBJ1-3; D is unclear. Germline assignment: CDR1 LGHDT and CDR2 YNNKEL (reference sequence). The CDR3 sequence is 14 residues long. V shed 0 bases and J shed 0 bases, with 3 bases lying between them. The CDR3 bases are TGTGCCAGCAGCCAAGAATTCTCTGGAAACACCATATATTTT. Translating gives CASSQEFSGNTIYF.

The rearrangement joins TRBV20-1 to TRBJ1-4, with 9 bases fitting TRBD1. This CDR3 spans 17 amino acids. Germline V gene lookup returns CDR1 DFQATT and CDR2 SNEGSKA (reference sequence). The V and J ends lost 3 bases and 4 bases, in that order; junction bases with no gene match: 12. Written as DNA, the CDR3 is TGCAGTGCTAGGACGACAGGGGGAAATCGGGTTAATGAAAAACTGTTTTTT. Translated: CSARTTGGNRVNEKLFF.